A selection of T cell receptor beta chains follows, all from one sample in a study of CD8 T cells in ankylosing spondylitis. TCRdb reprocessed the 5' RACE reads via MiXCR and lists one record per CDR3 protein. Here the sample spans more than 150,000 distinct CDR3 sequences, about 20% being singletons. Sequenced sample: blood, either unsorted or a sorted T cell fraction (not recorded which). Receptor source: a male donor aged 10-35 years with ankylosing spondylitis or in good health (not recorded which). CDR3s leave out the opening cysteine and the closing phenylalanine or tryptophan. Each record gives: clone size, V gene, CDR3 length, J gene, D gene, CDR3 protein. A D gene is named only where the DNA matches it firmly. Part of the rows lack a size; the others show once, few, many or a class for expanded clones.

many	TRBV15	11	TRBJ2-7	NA	ATSREDSYEQY
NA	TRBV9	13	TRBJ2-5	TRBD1	ASSNAGGLKETQY
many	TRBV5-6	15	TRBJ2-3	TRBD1	ASTLSPGTGTTDTQY
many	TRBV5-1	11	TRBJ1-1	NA	ATGNRENTEAF
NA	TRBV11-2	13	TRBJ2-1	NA	ASSLDGYTYNEQF
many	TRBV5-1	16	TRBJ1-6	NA	ASSSRGTPSSYNSPLH
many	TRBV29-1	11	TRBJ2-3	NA	SVVRDPTDTQY
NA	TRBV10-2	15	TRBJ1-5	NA	ASSDGSTRRGNQPQH
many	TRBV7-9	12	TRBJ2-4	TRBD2	ASSQGLAGLPIY
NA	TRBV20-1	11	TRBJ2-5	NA	SARDPWVETQY
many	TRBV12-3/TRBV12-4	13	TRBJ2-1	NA	ASTGSAFSYNEQF
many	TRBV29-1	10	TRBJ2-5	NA	SVDGNQETQY
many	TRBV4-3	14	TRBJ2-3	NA	ASSQDTTESTDTQY
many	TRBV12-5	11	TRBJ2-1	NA	ASGLGGINEQF
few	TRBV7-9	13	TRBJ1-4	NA	ASSKSPPNREKLF
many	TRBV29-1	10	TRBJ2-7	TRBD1	SVEEGTGLQY
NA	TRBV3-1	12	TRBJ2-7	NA	ASSQEWIAYEQY